Shown below are 4 T cell receptor beta chains from a single sample sequenced in a study of blood T cell repertoires in COVID-19. Using immunoSEQ multiplex PCR, the repertoire was profiled, and TCRdb retains in-frame clones only, with some absent. This sample has roughly 330,000 clones, with under 90% found just once. Sequences were obtained from PBMCs or T cells enriched from blood (not recorded which). These receptors originate from a woman aged 18-35 years who had recovered from COVID-19.

The chain employs TRBV6-5 and TRBJ2-7, with TRBD2 as a possible D gene (6 bases). V was trimmed by 7 bases and J by 4 bases, leaving 14 bases between them. Germline loops: CDR1 MNHEY, CDR2 SVGAGI. The CDR3 has 13 residues. The CDR3 region has the DNA TGTGCCAGCACAAAGGGTCGGGGGTACGAGCAGTACTTC. Translated, it gives CASTKGRGYEQYF.

This chain's CDR3 is CASSLRHKQGAGELFF. The CDR3 region has the DNA TGTGCCAGCAGCTTAAGACACAAACAGGGCGCCGGGGAGCTGTTTTTT. The V and J genes are TRBV13 and TRBJ2-2, with D possibly matching TRBD1 (6 bases). Trimming stripped 2 bases from V and 6 bases from J, with 16 bases between. Germline V gene lookup returns CDR1 PRHDT and CDR2 FYEKMQ (reference sequence). The CDR3 is 16 residues long.

The chain combines TRBV7-9 with TRBJ1-5, with TRBD1 matching 8 bases. The CDR3 runs to 16 residues. Germline lookup yields CDR1 SEHNR and CDR2 FQNEAQ (reference sequence). The V gene end was trimmed by 5 bases and the J gene end by 3 bases; junction bases not matched to a gene: 9. This CDR3 is CASSKDRDEPNQPQHF. DNA for the CDR3: TGTGCCAGCAGCAAGGACAGGGATGAACCCAATCAGCCCCAGCATTTT.

V and J are TRBV29-1 and TRBJ1-2, with 9 nucleotides matching TRBD1. Germline trimming cut 5 bases from V and 6 bases from J; bases unmatched to any gene: 4. This CDR3 is built from 12 residues. The V gene's germline CDR1 is SQVTM and CDR2 ANQGSEA. CDR3 sequence (DNA): TGCAGCGTTAGAACAGGGGGCGATGGCTACACCTTC. Its protein product is CSVRTGGDGYTF.